A selection of T cell receptor beta chains follows, all from one sample in a study of T cells in Graves' hyperthyroidism and ophthalmopathy. TCRdb recomputed calls from the multiplex PCR reads with MiXCR, one row per CDR3 protein. The sample shows fewer than 750,000 distinct CDR3 sequences, about 43% of them seen only once. The sample taken for sequencing was peripheral blood or thyroid tissue (not recorded which). These TCRs come from a woman between 18 and 30 years old with Graves' hyperthyroidism. CDR3s include the opening cysteine and the closing phenylalanine or tryptophan. The order of the fields is D gene, V gene, J gene, clone size, CDR3 DNA, CDR3 protein. A D gene is named only where the DNA matches it firmly. Some rows have no size entry. The others give once, few or many, or a class for an expanded clone.

.,TRBV20-1,TRBJ2-7,many,TGCAGTGCCGAGAGACGACAGGACTCCTACGAGCAGTACTTC,CSAERRQDSYEQYF
.,TRBV2,TRBJ1-1,once,TGTGCCAGCAGTGAAGCGGGGCTCGGGCTTAACACTGAAGCTTTCTTT,CASSEAGLGLNTEAFF
TRBD1,TRBV6-5,TRBJ1-1,few,TGTGCCAGCAGTGAAGTAAGAGGGGGCCAACCAAGGAAAGCTTTCTTT,CASSEVRGGQPRKAFF
.,TRBV9,TRBJ1-2,.,TGTGCCAGCAGCGTGGTGACAGCGCAATATGGCTACACCTTC,CASSVVTAQYGYTF
TRBD2,TRBV12-3/TRBV12-4,TRBJ2-5,many,TGTGCCAGCAGTTTAATCGGGGTCGTGGCGGGAGGACCCCATCAGACCCAGTACTTC,CASSLIGVVAGGPHQTQYF
TRBD1,TRBV5-6,TRBJ2-5,many,TGTGCCAGCAGCCACACTTCAGGGGGTCGTGAAGAGACCCAGTACTTC,CASSHTSGGREETQYF
.,TRBV5-6,TRBJ2-7,many,TGTGCCAGCAGCCCTCTCTCAACCTACGAGCAGTACTTC,CASSPLSTYEQYF
.,TRBV13,TRBJ1-4,.,TGTGCCAGCAGTGATGACCGGGACGGAAATGAAAAACTGTTTTTT,CASSDDRDGNEKLFF
.,TRBV20-1,TRBJ2-3,few,TGCAGTGCTAGCAAGGCCCTCGACACAGATACGCAGTATTTT,CSASKALDTDTQYF
.,TRBV29-1,TRBJ2-5,.,TGCAGCGTTGAAGAGAGAGGCGGGGAGACCCAGTACTTC,CSVEERGGETQYF
.,TRBV7-2,TRBJ1-1,many,TGTGCCAGCAGCTTCCGGCGGGACCCTGAAGCTTTCTTT,CASSFRRDPEAFF
TRBD2,TRBV4-1,TRBJ2-7,.,TGCGCCAGCAGCCAAGTACCCGGACTAGCGGGAGGCTACGAGCAGTACTTC,CASSQVPGLAGGYEQYF
TRBD2,TRBV7-8,TRBJ2-7,.,TGTGCCAGCAGCCCAGGACTAGCGGGAGGGCCCCACGAGCAGTACTTC,CASSPGLAGGPHEQYF
TRBD1,TRBV7-9,TRBJ2-7,many,TGTGCCAGCAGCGAGACAGGGGGGAACTCCTACGAGCAGTACTTC,CASSETGGNSYEQYF
TRBD1,TRBV6-5,TRBJ2-7,few,TGTGCCAGCAGTACGACAGGGGGGGTTTACGAGCAGTACTTC,CASSTTGGVYEQYF
.,TRBV29-1,TRBJ1-1,.,TGCAGCGTTGGCCAGAACACCGGGGAGCTTGAAGCTTTCTTT,CSVGQNTGELEAFF
TRBD2,TRBV24-1,TRBJ2-5,.,TGTGCCACCAACGGCGGTAGCGGGAGAGAGACCCAGTACTTC,CATNGGSGRETQYF
TRBD2,TRBV11-2,TRBJ2-5,many,TGTGCCAGCAGCCTCGGACTAGCGGGAGGACAAGAGACCCAGTACTTC,CASSLGLAGGQETQYF
.,TRBV10-3,TRBJ2-7,.,TGTGCCATCAGTGAGTCTACCATGAAAGCCTACGAGCAGTACTTC,CAISESTMKAYEQYF
TRBD1,TRBV7-9,TRBJ2-7,many,TGTGCCAGCAGTTTGCAGGGGGACGGCGAGCAGTACTTC,CASSLQGDGEQYF
.,TRBV11-2,TRBJ1-3,many,TGTGCCAGCAGCAGTCTGTACCACACCATATATTTT,CASSSLYHTIYF
.,TRBV29-1,TRBJ2-3,many,TGCAGCGTTGTTGTGCAGGCCCGCACAGATACGCAGTATTTT,CSVVVQARTDTQYF
.,TRBV29-1,TRBJ1-2,.,TGCAGCGTTAGCTGGGGCGCCAGCAGTGTTGGGGGTATATATGGCTACACCTTC,CSVSWGASSVGGIYGYTF
TRBD1,TRBV20-1,TRBJ1-1,many,TGCAGTGCTAGAGGGGGACAGGGGGCGAATTTCTTT,CSARGGQGANFF
.,TRBV7-9,TRBJ1-1,many,TGTGCCAGCAGCTTAATTAGGGAAGCTTTCTTT,CASSLIREAFF
.,TRBV9,TRBJ2-7,many,TGTGCCAGCAGCGTCTCCCAAATGGACGAGCAGTACTTC,CASSVSQMDEQYF
.,TRBV20-1,TRBJ1-1,many,TGCAGTGCCCACCCGAGTCTGCCTGTACGGAACACTGAAGCTTTCTTT,CSAHPSLPVRNTEAFF
TRBD1,TRBV20-1,TRBJ1-5,many,TGCAGTGCAGGCACGCAGGGGGATAAGCCCCAGCATTTT,CSAGTQGDKPQHF
.,TRBV27,TRBJ2-7,.,TGTGCCAGCAGACCGCAGGGCGACCCCGAGCAGTACTTC,CASRPQGDPEQYF
TRBD1,TRBV9,TRBJ2-7,once,TGTGCCAGCAGCCCCGGGACAGCCCCCTCCTACGAGCAGTACTTC,CASSPGTAPSYEQYF
.,TRBV2,TRBJ2-6,.,TGTGCCAGCAGTGAAGCGCTTGGGTTTTGGAGGGGGGACACTGGGGCCAACGTCCTGACTTTC,CASSEALGFWRGDTGANVLTF
TRBD2,TRBV20-1,TRBJ2-5,.,TGCAGTGCGGAGGGACTAGGTTTAGAGACCCAGTACTTC,CSAEGLGLETQYF
.,TRBV3-1,TRBJ1-2,few,TGTGCCAGCAGCCAAGAGGGTAAAGGGTATGACGGCTACACCTTC,CASSQEGKGYDGYTF
.,TRBV7-9,TRBJ2-7,once,TGTGCCAGCAGCTATAGCGTTGAAGGCCCGGTCTGGGGGGAGCAGTACTTC,CASSYSVEGPVWGEQYF
TRBD2,TRBV12-3/TRBV12-4,TRBJ2-7,many,TGTGCCAGCACTCGCGGGAGGAGGGACGAGCAGTACTTC,CASTRGRRDEQYF
.,TRBV9,TRBJ2-5,many,TGTGCCAGCAGCGTAGTTGGCGGAGGAGAGACCCAGTACTTC,CASSVVGGGETQYF
.,TRBV11-3,TRBJ2-7,many,TGTGCCAGCAGCCCGCCCCCGACAGGGACTAACTACGAGCAGTACTTC,CASSPPPTGTNYEQYF